These 14 T cell receptor beta chains were all obtained from the same sample, sequenced in a study of blood T cell repertoires in COVID-19. Sequenced by immunoSEQ multiplex PCR; TCRdb stores in-frame clones only, minus some. The repertoire holds around 130,000 clones, with roughly nine tenths as singletons. Sequencing was performed on peripheral blood. Receptors were obtained from a man aged 55 to 70 with COVID-19, enrolled during active disease.

The V and J genes are TRBV7-2 and TRBJ1-2; TRBD1 matches 7 bases. The V gene's germline CDR1 is SGHTA and CDR2 FQGNSA. The CDR3 has 15 amino acids. V lost 2 bases, J lost 3 bases, and 6 bases stayed unmatched. CDR3: CASSLKSGQDYGYTF. The CDR3 DNA follows: TGTGCCAGCAGCTTAAAGAGTGGACAGGACTATGGCTACACCTTC.

The V gene is TRBV2, the J gene TRBJ1-4; D might be TRBD1 (5 bases). This CDR3 is 15 amino acids long. Germline lookup yields CDR1 SNHLY and CDR2 FYNNEI. V lost 7 bases, J lost 11 bases, and 23 bases lay in between. CDR3 sequence (DNA): TGTGCCAGCAAGTCACAGGACGCAAAGCGGGATAAACTGTTTTTT. Translated, it gives CASKSQDAKRDKLFF.

The V call is TRBV20-1, the J call TRBJ2-7, with no clear D. The length of the CDR3 is 11 residues. With 1 base removed from V and 3 bases from J, the gap between germline ends came to 4 bases. Germline CDR1 reads DFQATT; CDR2 reads SNEGSKA (reference sequence). CDR3 loop: CSARVYYEQYF. The CDR3 bases are TGCAGTGCTAGAGTTTACTACGAGCAGTACTTC.

The chain links TRBV5-1 to TRBJ1-1, with 8 positions matching TRBD1. The CDR3 has 15 amino acids. CDR1 SGHRS and CDR2 YFSETQ come from the germline V gene. The V segment lost 2 bases and the J segment 7 bases; nucleotides outside the gene matches: 10. Here the CDR3 DNA reads TGCGCCAGCAGCTTATCACCAGGGGGCGCGATTGAAGCTTTCTTT. It encodes CASSLSPGGAIEAFF.

The V call is TRBV7-2, the J call TRBJ2-2; 8 nucleotides align to TRBD2. CDR1 is SGHTA, CDR2 FQGNSA, per germline. CDR3 length: 16 amino acids. V lost 3 bases and J lost 0; bases outside the gene matches: 3. The DNA for the CDR3 is TGTGCCAGCAGCTTGAACGGGAGGGCGAACACCGGGGAGCTGTTTTTT. It encodes CASSLNGRANTGELFF. The complete variable domain, with remaining parts taken from reference TRBV7-2 and TRBJ2-2, reads GAGVSQSPSNKVTEKGKDVELRCDPISGHTALYWYRQSLGQGLEFLIYFQGNSAPDKSGLPSDRFSAERTGGSVSTLTIQRTQQEDSAVYLCASSLNGRANTGELFFGEGSRLTVL.

CDR3 nucleotides: TGTGCCAGCAGACGACAGGGAAGATACGAGCAGTACTTC. Its protein is CASRRQGRYEQYF. The chain links TRBV12-3 or TRBV12-4 to TRBJ2-7; 7 nucleotides agree with TRBD1. With 6 bases clipped from V and 4 bases from J, the junction kept 6 bases outside the gene matches. The CDR3 sequence is 13 residues long.

This clone showed up just a few times. This chain links TRBV5-4 with TRBJ2-7; the match to TRBD1 covers 8 bases. Germline CDR1 SGHNT, CDR2 YYREEE (reference sequence). Trimming cost V 2 bases and J 6 bases; bases outside gene matches: 1. The CDR3 contains 12 residues. The CDR3 region has the DNA TGTGCCAGCAGCTTTGGACAGGGCGAGCAGTACTTC. This gives the protein CASSFGQGEQYF. The whole variable domain, filled in from reference TRBV5-4 and TRBJ2-7, reads ETGVTQSPTHLIKTRGQQVTLRCSSQSGHNTVSWYQQALGQGPQFIFQYYREEENGRGNFPPRFSGLQFPNYSSELNVNALELDDSALYLCASSFGQGEQYFGPGTRLTVT.

The CDR3 DNA reads as TGTGCCAGCAGCTTGAGAAGGGACTCTGGCTACACCTTC. It specifies CASSLRRDSGYTF. The chain employs TRBV5-6 and TRBJ1-2; D might be TRBD1 (5 bases). The CDR3 is 13 residues long. V lost 1 base to trimming and J lost 7 bases, with 11 bases between them. Germline V lookup: CDR1 SGHDT, CDR2 YYEEEE.

This chain connects TRBV2 to TRBJ2-7; D is perhaps TRBD1 (5 bases). Per germline, CDR1 SNHLY and CDR2 FYNNEI. Between the trimmed V and J ends, which lost 10 bases and 0 bases, there was a span of 19 bases. This CDR3 contains 15 residues. The CDR3 protein is CATLDSTNLSYEQYF. The CDR3 DNA reads as TGTGCCACCTTAGACAGCACCAACCTCTCCTACGAGCAGTACTTC.

V is TRBV7-9 and J is TRBJ2-7, with TRBD1 matching 7 bases. Unmatched junction bases numbered 9, after V lost 4 bases and J lost 6 bases. Germline-derived CDR1 and CDR2 are SEHNR and FQNEAQ (reference sequence). The CDR3 length is 14 residues. This chain's CDR3 is CASSYRDSLGEQYF. CDR3 sequence (DNA): TGTGCCAGCAGCTACCGGGACAGCCTCGGCGAGCAGTACTTC.

The sample holds a few counts of this clone. The genes are TRBV28 and TRBJ1-1; D is uncertain. V lost 2 bases and J 8 bases, leaving 6 bases between the germline ends. CDR1 MDHEN and CDR2 SYDVKM come from the germline V gene. The CDR3 sequence is 11 residues long. CDR3: CASSLGREAFF. In DNA form, the CDR3 reads TGTGCCAGCAGTTTAGGCAGGGAAGCTTTCTTT.

The J gene is TRBJ1-4, the V gene TRBV18, with D perhaps TRBD1 (5 bases). Germline CDR1 is KGHSH and CDR2 is LQKENI. The CDR3 covers 13 residues. Trimming took 2 bases from V and 4 from J, leaving 5 bases between them. CDR3 loop: CASSPRGNEKLFF. As DNA, the CDR3 is TGTGCCAGCTCACCAAGGGGTAATGAAAAACTGTTTTTT.

The rearrangement uses TRBV5-1 and TRBJ1-2; D is possibly TRBD1 (6 bases). This CDR3 comprises 15 residues. Trimming removed 3 bases from V and 2 bases from J, with 14 bases in between. From germline, CDR1 is SGHRS and CDR2 YFSETQ. In nucleotides, the CDR3 is TGCGCCAGCAGCTCACAGGGCGCGTCGAACTATGGCTACACCTTC. It yields the protein CASSSQGASNYGYTF.

Only one count was recorded for this clone. The V gene is TRBV12-5, the J gene TRBJ1-2; TRBD1 is a possible D gene (6 bases). CDR1 is LGHNT, CDR2 FRNRAP, per germline. The CDR3 contains 14 residues. V was pared by 4 bases and J by 4 bases, with 13 bases between. This CDR3 is CASGSSGGSYGYTF. In DNA form, the CDR3 reads TGTGCTAGTGGTTCCTCTGGGGGCTCCTATGGCTACACCTTC. The complete variable domain, with remaining parts taken from reference TRBV12-5 and TRBJ1-2, reads DARVTQTPRHKVTEMGQEVTMRCQPILGHNTVFWYRQTMMQGLELLAYFRNRAPLDDSGMPKDRFSAEMPDATLATLKIQPSEPRDSAVYFCASGSSGGSYGYTFGSGTRLTVV.